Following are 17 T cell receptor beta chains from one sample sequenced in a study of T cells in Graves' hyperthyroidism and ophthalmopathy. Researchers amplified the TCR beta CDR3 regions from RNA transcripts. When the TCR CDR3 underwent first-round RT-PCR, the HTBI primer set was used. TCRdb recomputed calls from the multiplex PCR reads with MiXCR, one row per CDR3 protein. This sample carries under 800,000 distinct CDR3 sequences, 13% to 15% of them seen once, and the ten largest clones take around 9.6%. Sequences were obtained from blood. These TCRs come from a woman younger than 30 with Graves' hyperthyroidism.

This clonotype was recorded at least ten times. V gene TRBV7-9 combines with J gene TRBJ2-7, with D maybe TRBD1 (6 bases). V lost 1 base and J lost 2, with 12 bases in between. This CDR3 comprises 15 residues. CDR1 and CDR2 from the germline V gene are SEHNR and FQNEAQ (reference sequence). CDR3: CASSLEAKGAYEQYF. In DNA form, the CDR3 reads TGTGCCAGCAGCTTAGAGGCTAAGGGGGCCTACGAGCAGTACTTC.

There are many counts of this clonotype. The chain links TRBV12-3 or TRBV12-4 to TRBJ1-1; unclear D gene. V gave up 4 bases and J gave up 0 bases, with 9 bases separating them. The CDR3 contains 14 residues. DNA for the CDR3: TGTGCCAGCAGTTGGAGGGCACTGAACACTGAAGCTTTCTTT. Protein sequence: CASSWRALNTEAFF.

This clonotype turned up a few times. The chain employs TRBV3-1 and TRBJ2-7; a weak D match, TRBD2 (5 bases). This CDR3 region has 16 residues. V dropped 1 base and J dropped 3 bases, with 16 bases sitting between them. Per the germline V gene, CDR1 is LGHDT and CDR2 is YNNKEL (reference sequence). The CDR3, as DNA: TGTGCCAGCAGCCAAGGAGGAGGCGGGTCGGGCTACGAGCAGTACTTC. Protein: CASSQGGGGSGYEQYF.

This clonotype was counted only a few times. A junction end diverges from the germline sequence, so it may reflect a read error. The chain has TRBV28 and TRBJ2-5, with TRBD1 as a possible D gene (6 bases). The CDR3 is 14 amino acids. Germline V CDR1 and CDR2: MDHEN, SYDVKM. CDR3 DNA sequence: TGTGCCGGCAGGCTGGACAGCCACCAAGAGACCCAGTACTTC. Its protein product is CAGRLDSHQETQYF.

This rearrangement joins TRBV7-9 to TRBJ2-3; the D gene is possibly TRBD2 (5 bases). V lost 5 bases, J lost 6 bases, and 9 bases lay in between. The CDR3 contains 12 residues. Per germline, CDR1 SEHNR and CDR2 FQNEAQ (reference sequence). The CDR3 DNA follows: TGTGCCAGCAGCCACGGACTCGATACGCAGTATTTT. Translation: CASSHGLDTQYF.

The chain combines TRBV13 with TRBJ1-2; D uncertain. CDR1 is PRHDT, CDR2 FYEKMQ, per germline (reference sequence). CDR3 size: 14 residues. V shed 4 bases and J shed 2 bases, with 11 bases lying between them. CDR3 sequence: CASSSQDGNYGYTF. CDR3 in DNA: TGTGCCAGCAGCTCCCAGGACGGGAACTATGGCTACACCTTC.

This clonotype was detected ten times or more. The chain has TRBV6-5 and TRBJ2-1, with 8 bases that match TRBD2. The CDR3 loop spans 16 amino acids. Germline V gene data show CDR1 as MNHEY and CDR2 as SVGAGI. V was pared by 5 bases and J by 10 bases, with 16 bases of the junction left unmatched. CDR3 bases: TGTGCCAGCAGTGGAGTTTCGACTAGCGTGATAGAGGAGCAGTTCTTC. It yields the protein CASSGVSTSVIEEQFF.

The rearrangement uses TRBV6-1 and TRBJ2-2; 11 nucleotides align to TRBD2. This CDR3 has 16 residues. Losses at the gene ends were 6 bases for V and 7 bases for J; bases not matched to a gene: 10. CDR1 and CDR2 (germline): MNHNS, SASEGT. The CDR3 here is CASSKSLAGVGGELFF. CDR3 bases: TGTGCCAGCAGCAAGTCACTAGCGGGAGTTGGCGGGGAGCTGTTTTTT.

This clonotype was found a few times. Here the CDR3 DNA reads TGTGCCAGCACCCCCCCGGCGGGCAATGAGCAGTTCTTC. Amino acid sequence: CASTPPAGNEQFF. This chain links TRBV6-1 with TRBJ2-1, with D maybe TRBD2 (5 bases). The CDR3 runs to 13 residues. CDR1 is MNHNS, CDR2 SASEGT, per germline. V was clipped by 7 bases and J by 6 bases, with 13 bases between them.

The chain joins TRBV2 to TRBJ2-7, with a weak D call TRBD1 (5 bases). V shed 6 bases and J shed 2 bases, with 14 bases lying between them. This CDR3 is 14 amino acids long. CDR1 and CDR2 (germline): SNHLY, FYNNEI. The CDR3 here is CASRGEEQAYEQYF. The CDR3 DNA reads TGTGCCAGCAGGGGTGAGGAACAGGCCTACGAGCAGTACTTC.

The CDR3 coding sequence is TGTGCCAGCTCACGACCCGGGACAACGAACACCGGGGAGCTGTTTTTT. As protein: CASSRPGTTNTGELFF. The chain uses TRBV18 and TRBJ2-2, with D perhaps TRBD1 (6 bases). Germline loops: CDR1 KGHSH, CDR2 LQKENI. V lost 4 bases, J lost 0 bases, and 12 bases lay in between. The CDR3 has 16 amino acids.

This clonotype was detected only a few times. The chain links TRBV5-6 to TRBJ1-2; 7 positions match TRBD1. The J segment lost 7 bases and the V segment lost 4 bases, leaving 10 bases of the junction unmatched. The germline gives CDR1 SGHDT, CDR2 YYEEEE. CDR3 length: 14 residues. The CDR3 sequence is CASSLGQVGVGYTF. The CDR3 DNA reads TGTGCCAGCAGCCTAGGACAGGTTGGAGTTGGCTACACCTTC.

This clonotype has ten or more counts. The CDR3 protein is CASSLWGTGVTDTEAFF. The CDR3, as DNA: TGTGCCAGCAGTTTATGGGGGACAGGGGTCACGGACACTGAAGCTTTCTTT. This chain links TRBV28 with TRBJ1-1; 10 nucleotides match TRBD1. Trimming cost V 0 bases and J 3 bases; bases outside gene matches: 7. The CDR3 extends over 17 amino acids. Looked up from germline, CDR1 is MDHEN and CDR2 is SYDVKM.

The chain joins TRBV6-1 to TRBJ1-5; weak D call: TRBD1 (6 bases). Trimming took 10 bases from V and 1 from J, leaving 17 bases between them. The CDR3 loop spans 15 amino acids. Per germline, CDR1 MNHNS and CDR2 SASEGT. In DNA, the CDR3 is TGTGCCACGCTTCCGAGGGGGGCGAGCAATCAGCCCCAGCATTTT. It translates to CATLPRGASNQPQHF.

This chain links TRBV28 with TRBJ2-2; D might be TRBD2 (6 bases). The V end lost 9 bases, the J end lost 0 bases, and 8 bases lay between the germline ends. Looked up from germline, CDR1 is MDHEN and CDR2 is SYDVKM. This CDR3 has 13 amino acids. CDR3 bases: TGTGCCAGTCCGGGAGCGAACACCGGGGAGCTGTTTTTT. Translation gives CASPGANTGELFF.

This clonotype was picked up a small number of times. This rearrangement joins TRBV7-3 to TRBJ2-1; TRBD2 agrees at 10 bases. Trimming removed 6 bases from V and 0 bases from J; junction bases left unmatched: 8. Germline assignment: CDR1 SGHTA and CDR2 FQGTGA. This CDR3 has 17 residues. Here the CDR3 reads CASSPLAGVPSYNEQFF. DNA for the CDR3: TGTGCCAGCAGTCCTCTAGCGGGAGTCCCCTCCTACAATGAGCAGTTCTTC.

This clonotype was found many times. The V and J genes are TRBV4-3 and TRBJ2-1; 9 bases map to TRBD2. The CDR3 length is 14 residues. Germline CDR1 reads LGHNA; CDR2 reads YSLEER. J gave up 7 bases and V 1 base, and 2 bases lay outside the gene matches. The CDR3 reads CASSQGLAVNEQFF. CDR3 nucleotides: TGCGCCAGCAGCCAAGGACTAGCGGTTAATGAGCAGTTCTTC.